This note documents a single T cell receptor (beta chain) sequence. The observed sequence ends 3 residues before the CDR3 terminus, with the missing tail filled in from the germline J gene. This entry is derived from a study of T cells in women clearing cervical HPV infection. Trimming left V 2 bases short and J 4 bases short, with 8 bases between. The CDR3 spans 14 residues. Germline assignment: CDR1 MRHNA and CDR2 SNTAGT. Here immunoSEQ multiplex PCR was the method, and the copy in TCRdb shows in-frame clones only, minus some. The sample includes about 33,000 clones. The sequenced material came from blood buffy coat. This clonotype was obtained from a woman between 18 and 69 years old with a cervical HPV16 infection that either progressed to CIN3+ or cleared (not recorded which). This chain uses TRBV6-4 with TRBJ2-2; D not resolved. CDR3 DNA, as far as it was read: TGTGCCAGCAGTGACCGGGTCAGCACCGGGGAG. This sequence encodes CASSDRVSTGE. The whole CDR3 protein reads CASSDRVSTGELFF.